This T cell receptor beta chain derives from a study of metastatic and nonmetastatic thyroid tumors. The CDR3 has 18 amino acids. V dropped 1 base and J dropped 9; count of bases not matched to a gene: 12. In germline, CDR1 is LGHDT, CDR2 YNNKEL (reference sequence). Study-level results: The study reportedly found significantly higher TCR beta diversity in malignant thyroid tumors than benign nodules, in blood and tumor.

This clone appeared many times. The antigen is not known. Treatment of any kind had been given to no patient before thyroid surgery. TCRdb reprocessed the PCR reads using MiXCR. Of 25,000 to 35,000 clones in the sample, more than 15% are singletons; the top ten hold about 5%. Sequencing was done on a sample of blood. V and J are TRBV3-1 and TRBJ2-4, with 13 nucleotides matching TRBD2. The clonotype originates from a female donor with papillary thyroid cancer or a benign thyroid nodule (not recorded which). Some clones in this sample may be carry-over from other donors' samples. CDR3 in DNA: TGTGCCAGCAGCCAAGGACTACTAGCGGGGGGGCCCAGGGGCATTCAGTACTTC. Its protein product is CASSQGLLAGGPRGIQYF.